This T cell receptor beta chain was obtained from a study of blood T cell repertoires in COVID-19. The CDR3 contains 12 residues. The V gene's germline CDR1 is SEHNR and CDR2 FQNEAQ (reference sequence). The method was immunoSEQ multiplex PCR; TCRdb's version includes in-frame clones alone and lacks a portion of them. Of around 190,000 clones listed, 80% to 90% are singletons. Note on this clone: The junction departs from germline at one end; a sequencing error may be responsible.

The specimen sequenced was PBMCs or T cells enriched from blood (not recorded which). The chain couples TRBV7-9 to TRBJ2-4; D call uncertain. This TCR was recovered from a woman in her late teens or twenties who had recovered from COVID-19. CDR3 sequence: CASSLSSERRNF. DNA of the CDR3: TGTGCCAGCAGCTTATCTTCGGAGCGAAGGAACTTC.